A single sample gave rise to the 10 T cell receptor beta chains below, sequenced in a study of PD-1 blockade in classical Hodgkin lymphoma. Produced via immunoSEQ multiplex PCR; TCRdb's table is partial and in-frame only. Of nearly 60,000 clones listed, around 93% are singletons. Following autologous stem cell transplantation, relapse occurred in every patient, and exposure to brentuximab vedotin varied. Specimen: peripheral blood mononuclear cells (PBMCs), collected before the second cycle of nivolumab. The receptors originated from a human donor with classical Hodgkin lymphoma.

The table lists this clone with a count of one. The chain couples TRBV7-9 to TRBJ2-1; 9 nucleotides line up with TRBD2. The J segment lost 3 bases and the V segment lost 7 bases, leaving 10 bases of the junction unmatched. Germline-derived CDR1 and CDR2 are SEHNR and FQNEAQ (reference sequence). The length of the CDR3 is 16 residues. The CDR3 DNA follows: TGTGCCAGCACCTATACCGGGACTAGCATCTACAATGAGCAGTTCTTC. Encoded protein: CASTYTGTSIYNEQFF.

The chain employs TRBV28 and TRBJ2-7, with 9 bases fitting TRBD2. The CDR3 has 15 residues. V gave up 8 bases and J gave up 3 bases; unmatched junction bases: 11. CDR1 MDHEN and CDR2 SYDVKM come from the germline V gene. The CDR3 loop is CASGDLGTSSYEQYF. CDR3 coding DNA: TGTGCCAGCGGGGATCTCGGGACTAGCAGCTACGAGCAGTACTTC.

The CDR3 region has the DNA TGTGCCAGCAGGGGACAGGGTGTATCGGAGACCCAGTACTTC. Translation gives CASRGQGVSETQYF. The genes are TRBV2 and TRBJ2-5; 9 bases fit TRBD1. The CDR3 has 14 residues. Unmatched junction bases numbered 7, after V lost 6 bases and J lost 5 bases. Germline V lookup: CDR1 SNHLY, CDR2 FYNNEI.

The rearrangement links TRBV10-3 to TRBJ2-3, with D possibly matching TRBD2 (5 bases). The length of the CDR3 is 16 residues. V lost 0 bases, J lost 2 bases, and 12 bases lay in between. Germline assignment: CDR1 ENHRY and CDR2 SYGVKD. The CDR3 coding sequence is TGTGCCATCAGTGAGTCGAGGGCTAGCTACACAGATACGCAGTATTTT. This translates into CAISESRASYTDTQYF.

The rearrangement uses TRBV6-5 and TRBJ1-2; maybe TRBD1 (6 bases). V was cut by 6 bases and J by 3 bases, with 11 bases left in between. The CDR3 runs to 13 residues. Germline assignment: CDR1 MNHEY and CDR2 SVGAGI. CDR3 residues: CASRDSHYYGYTF. The CDR3 nucleotides read TGTGCCAGCAGGGACAGTCATTACTATGGCTACACCTTC.

This chain joins TRBV27 and TRBJ2-5, with 7 bases fitting TRBD1. Per the germline V gene, CDR1 is MNHEY and CDR2 is SMNVEV (reference sequence). V lost 5 bases, J lost 5 bases, and 14 bases stayed unmatched. The CDR3 runs 16 residues. The CDR3 nucleotides read TGTGCCAGCAGTCGTCTGAGGCAGGGGGACGGGGAGACCCAGTACTTC. Translating it yields CASSRLRQGDGETQYF.

V gene TRBV7-2 combines with J gene TRBJ2-5; D unclear. This CDR3 has 16 residues. V shed 4 bases and J shed 1 base, with 16 bases lying between them. Germline V CDR1 and CDR2: SGHTA, FQGNSA. CDR3 loop: CASSSRTSNLQETQYF. The CDR3 nucleotides are TGTGCCAGCAGCTCTCGGACCAGCAACCTCCAAGAGACCCAGTACTTC.

This chain joins TRBV6-5 and TRBJ1-1; the D gene is possibly TRBD1 (6 bases). Between the trimmed V and J ends, which lost 2 bases and 3 bases, there was a span of 7 bases. Per the germline V gene, CDR1 is MNHEY and CDR2 is SVGAGI. The CDR3 runs to 13 residues. In DNA form, the CDR3 reads TGTGCCAGCAGTTACGCAGGGGACACTGAAGCTTTCTTT. As protein: CASSYAGDTEAFF.

V and J are TRBV4-3 and TRBJ2-2, with D unclear. The CDR3 is 13 amino acids. Germline V CDR1 and CDR2: LGHNA, YSLEER. V lost 0 bases and J 1 base, leaving 0 bases between the germline ends. DNA for the CDR3: TGCGCCAGCAGCCAAGAGAACACCGGGGAGCTGTTTTTT. Amino acid sequence: CASSQENTGELFF.

In its sample, this clone was seen once. This chain links TRBV6-4 with TRBJ2-1; tentatively, D is TRBD1 or TRBD2 (5 bases each). The CDR3 is 15 residues long. V was trimmed by 9 bases and J by 0 bases, leaving 15 bases between them. CDR1 is MRHNA, CDR2 SNTAGT, per germline. The CDR3: CARGLGPSSYNEQFF. The CDR3 nucleotides are TGTGCCAGGGGATTGGGACCCAGCTCCTACAATGAGCAGTTCTTC.